This TCR beta chain was sequenced in a study of T cell responses to AZD1222 COVID-19 vaccine (dated by TCRdb to about 2021). Background on the whole study: A total of 233 trial participants underwent TCR sequencing, of whom nearly 210 had received two doses of AZD1222 and around 25 had received two doses of the MenACWY control vaccine. Trial participants were enrolled by age into 18-55, 56-69 and 70-plus year subgroups, with roughly 160, 29 and 62 TCR-sequenced participants respectively. Study-wide conclusions, independent of this receptor: Epitopes outside the regions mutated in the B.1.351 and B.1.1.7 variants were reportedly recognized by nearly half of the unique spike-specific TCRs. CD4 TCRs associated with the vaccine covered the entire spike protein, and the dominant responses were in regions 160-218 and 743-854. The 56-69-year group was small, and its depth increase did not reach significance, likely because of low power. A significant rise in spike-specific TCR breadth and depth was observed after two AZD1222 doses relative to day 0 and relative to MenACWY recipients. No day 14 peak-response samples were available, so repertoires were characterized only after the peak T cell response. Conclusions about previously exposed vaccinees are limited, since just six or seven AZD1222 recipients were seropositive for SARS-CoV-2 at baseline. Most participants were white British and females outnumbered males, and the authors suggested that clonal diversity may have been underestimated.

Trimming costs V 1 base and J 4 bases, and their ends lie 5 bases apart. CDR1 and CDR2 are read off the germline V gene (reference sequence) as GTSNPN and SVGIG. Taken from cysteine to phenylalanine, the CDR3 has 12 residues. CDR3 DNA is the only sequence kept; it has 36 bases, read in frame from the first base. A note on this clone: No antigen is known for it. No much larger clone is present one base from it, and per-base qualities are unavailable.

The CDR3 regions of human TCRbeta chains were analyzed by immunosequencing. The study's processing was this. TCRs in the repertoires were matched against a reference library of SARS-CoV-2-specific TCRs that had been generated with the MIRA antigen-specificity platform. Breadth was defined as the fraction of unique TCRs that were SARS-CoV-2-associated, and depth was defined as the fraction of total T cells that were SARS-CoV-2-associated. Each spike-specific TCR was assigned to its reactive spike region and to a CD4 or CD8 class using the MIRA data. Log10-transformed breadth and depth values were compared by one-way ANOVA with Sidak's multiple comparisons tests. In its TCRdb copy, this immuneACCESS table keeps in-frame sequences only and misses some clones. Where compared with another copy, unresolved V genes explain less than half of these, and the others have no known cause. D and trimming come from the DNA, and the V and J calls and clone size come from that table. The sample records roughly 79,000 clones, approximately 90% of which are singletons. In total, the top ten clones hold approximately 6.5% of the sample.

This specimen's time point label, interpreted: baseline before first vaccination. According to the study, the label for this sample's treatment or condition signals: meningococcal conjugate vaccine given as trial control. Vaccinee samples were obtained from the UK trials COV001 and COV002, which included a single-blind randomized controlled phase 2/3 trial of AZD1222 (ChAdOx1 nCoV-19) in healthy adults. For TCRbeta chain sequencing, PBMC samples from trial participants were taken at day 0 and at day 28 after the second dose. The rearranged chain carries TRBV30 and TRBJ2-1; TRBD1 is a possible D gene, resting on 5 matching bases. The material was peripheral blood, obtained on day 0 of MenACWY control vaccination. The TCR comes from an adult in good health. At the DNA level, the sequence is TGTGCCTGGAGTGCAGGGTACAATGAGCAGTTCTTC. This codes for CAWSAGYNEQFF.